One sample yielded the 29 T cell receptor beta chains listed below, sequenced in a study of T-cell reconstitution after alpha-beta-depleted transplantation in children. Unique molecular identifiers featured in how the TCRbeta library was prepared. One entry per CDR3 protein results from TCRdb running MiXCR on the PCR reads. The table records fewer than 550,000 distinct CDR3 sequences, 10% to 13% of them present only once. The sequenced sample was PBMCs, obtained before TCRalphabeta/CD19-depleted stem cell transplant. All receptors derive from a child under 10 years old with inherited bone marrow failure, due to receive a stem cell transplant.

J is TRBJ2-7 and V is TRBV6-1; 8 nucleotides match TRBD2. After removal of 9 bases from V and 3 bases from J, the junction contained 10 bases not matched to a gene. The V gene's germline CDR1 is MNHNS and CDR2 SASEGT. This CDR3 region has 14 residues. CDR3 loop: CASSKSGRNYEQYF. CDR3 DNA: TGTGCCAGTTCCAAGAGCGGGAGAAACTACGAGCAGTACTTC.

This clonotype was observed many times. This rearrangement joins TRBV5-4 to TRBJ2-1, with TRBD1 matching 9 bases. The CDR3 consists of 14 residues. Losses at the gene ends were 3 bases for V and 9 bases for J; bases not matched to a gene: 7. Germline CDR1 reads SGHNT; CDR2 reads YYREEE (reference sequence). The CDR3 sequence is CASSWGTGSGEQFF. CDR3 DNA: TGTGCCAGCAGCTGGGGGACAGGGTCGGGTGAGCAGTTCTTC.

This clonotype was counted many times. J is TRBJ2-7 and V is TRBV28; no clear D gene. CDR3 length: 14 residues. Germline V gene data show CDR1 as MDHEN and CDR2 as SYDVKM. With 6 bases removed from V and 3 bases from J, the gap between germline ends came to 15 bases. The CDR3 sequence: CASSRPGLSYEQYF. The CDR3 DNA reads TGTGCCAGCAGCCGACCAGGTTTGAGCTACGAGCAGTACTTC.

Worth noting for this clonotype: A much larger clone differs by one base, so this may be a read error. The chain couples TRBV6-5 to TRBJ1-2; D is undetermined. This CDR3 is built from 16 residues. Trimming removed 0 bases at V and 8 bases at J, with 19 bases between. CDR1 and CDR2 from the germline V gene are MNHEY and SVGAGI. The CDR3 spells CASSYSMQSWKLGYTF. The CDR3 DNA reads TGTGCCAGCAGTTACTCGATGCAGAGTTGGAAGTTAGGCTACACCTTC.

Many counts were recorded for this clonotype. The chain uses TRBV7-8 and TRBJ2-7; the match to TRBD1 covers 11 bases. The CDR3 length is 15 residues. V lost 2 bases and J lost 5; bases outside the gene matches: 5. Germline V gene data show CDR1 as SGHVS and CDR2 as FQNEAQ. In DNA form, the CDR3 reads TGTGCCAGCAGCTTATCGGGACAGGGGGTCAACGAGCAGTACTTC. The encoded protein is CASSLSGQGVNEQYF.

This chain connects TRBV10-2 to TRBJ2-1; 7 bases line up with TRBD2. Trimming removed 7 bases from V and 8 bases from J; junction bases left unmatched: 11. Germline-derived CDR1 and CDR2 are WSHSY and SAAADI. The CDR3 consists of 14 residues. This CDR3 reads CASKKGTNFDEQFF. CDR3 nucleotide sequence: TGCGCCAGCAAAAAAGGGACTAATTTCGATGAGCAGTTCTTC.

This clonotype has at least ten counts. J is TRBJ2-2 and V is TRBV5-4; D call uncertain. CDR1 and CDR2 from the germline V gene are SGHNT and YYREEE (reference sequence). V lost 5 bases to trimming and J lost 1 base, with 6 bases between them. The CDR3 spans 13 residues. Here the CDR3 reads CASRMGNTGELFF. CDR3 sequence (DNA): TGTGCCAGCAGAATGGGGAACACCGGGGAGCTGTTTTTT.

This clonotype appeared many times. This chain joins TRBV5-1 and TRBJ1-1; possibly TRBD1 for D (6 bases). V dropped 1 base and J dropped 8 bases, with 15 bases sitting between them. The CDR3 has 14 amino acids. CDR1 is SGHRS, CDR2 YFSETQ, per germline. The CDR3 spells CASSLWGQSREAFF. CDR3 nucleotides: TGCGCCAGCAGCTTGTGGGGACAAAGTCGGGAAGCTTTCTTT. Using reference TRBV5-1 and TRBJ1-1 for the parts outside the CDR3, the full variable domain is KAGVTQTPRYLIKTRGQQVTLSCSPISGHRSVSWYQQTPGQGLQFLFEYFSETQRNKGNFPGRFSGRQFSNSRSEMNVSTLELGDSALYLCASSLWGQSREAFFGQGTRLTVV.

V usage is TRBV27 and J usage is TRBJ2-7; 7 bases match TRBD1. Germline V CDR1 and CDR2: MNHEY, SMNVEV (reference sequence). The CDR3 extends over 15 amino acids. V lost 5 bases to trimming and J lost 0 bases; unmatched junction nucleotides: 7. CDR3 sequence (DNA): TGTGCCAGCAGTCCAGGGGGTTACCCCTCCTACGAGCAGTACTTC. Amino acids: CASSPGGYPSYEQYF.

The rearrangement joins TRBV20-1 to TRBJ2-7, with 8 bases identical to TRBD1. The J segment lost 3 bases and the V segment lost 2 bases, leaving 3 bases of the junction unmatched. The CDR3 sequence is 13 residues long. CDR1 is DFQATT, CDR2 SNEGSKA, per germline (reference sequence). CDR3 protein: CSARQGAGYEQYF. DNA of the CDR3: TGCAGTGCTAGACAGGGGGCCGGCTACGAGCAGTACTTC.

This clonotype was detected ten times or more. The chain is built from TRBV12-3 or TRBV12-4 and TRBJ1-1; D ambiguous. The V end lost 2 bases, the J end lost 4 bases, and 8 bases lay between the germline ends. The CDR3 has 13 residues. For the CDR3, the DNA is TGTGCCAGCAGTTTAACGGGGATCACTGAAGCTTTCTTT. Its protein is CASSLTGITEAFF.

This clonotype came up many times. The V call is TRBV27, the J call TRBJ1-1; D is perhaps TRBD1 (6 bases). This CDR3 has 13 amino acids. Trimming removed 0 bases at V and 6 bases at J, with 8 bases between. Germline lookup yields CDR1 MNHEY and CDR2 SMNVEV (reference sequence). The CDR3 DNA reads TGTGCCAGCAGTTTATCGGGGGGCGCTGAAGCTTTCTTT. Translating gives CASSLSGGAEAFF.

In this sample, this clonotype turned up many times. The V and J genes are TRBV29-1 and TRBJ2-3; a weak D match, TRBD2 (6 bases). V was cut by 6 bases and J by 1 base, with 20 bases left in between. Per the germline V gene, CDR1 is SQVTM and CDR2 is ANQGSEA. This CDR3 region has 16 residues. CDR3 loop: CSVQGSSVGGTDTQYF. CDR3 DNA sequence: TGCAGCGTCCAAGGTTCTAGCGTTGGGGGCACAGATACGCAGTATTTT.

This clonotype was counted ten times or more. The genes are TRBV7-9 and TRBJ2-4, with D uncertain. Trimming removed 5 bases at V and 8 bases at J, with 22 bases between. Looked up from germline, CDR1 is SEHNR and CDR2 is FQNEAQ (reference sequence). This CDR3 spans 16 amino acids. CDR3 in DNA: TGTGCCAGCAGCCTTGTCTTAGGGCTCGAGAGTGACATTCAGTACTTC. Its protein product is CASSLVLGLESDIQYF.

This clonotype was counted a few times. Because the CDR3 is missing its conserved closing phenylalanine or tryptophan, this is likely a read error. The limits of the CDR3 on the DNA are not certain, so only TCRdb's listed CDR3 is given. V gene TRBV10-3 combines with J gene TRBJ2-5; the DNA was not used to check the table's D call, TRBD2. Counting both end residues, the CDR3 totals 9 amino acids. Germline V lookup: CDR1 ENHRY, CDR2 SYGVKD. The CDR3 sequence is CAINSGRSI.

This clonotype was detected a few times. The V call is TRBV20-1, the J call TRBJ2-3; D is perhaps TRBD2 (6 bases). This CDR3 has 14 amino acids. Looked up from germline, CDR1 is DFQATT and CDR2 is SNEGSKA (reference sequence). Trimming pared 5 bases from V and 0 bases from J, leaving 12 bases between. CDR3 region: CSAGIAASTDTQYF. The CDR3 coding sequence is TGCAGTGCTGGAATAGCGGCTAGCACAGATACGCAGTATTTT.

This clonotype was counted at least ten times. This chain joins TRBV28 and TRBJ1-2, with D possibly matching TRBD1 (6 bases). Germline lookup yields CDR1 MDHEN and CDR2 SYDVKM. The CDR3 is 14 residues long. V dropped 8 bases and J dropped 0 bases, with 13 bases sitting between them. CDR3 loop: CASRWTAANYGYTF. In DNA, the CDR3 is TGTGCCAGCCGGTGGACAGCCGCTAACTATGGCTACACCTTC.

The V and J genes are TRBV5-5 and TRBJ2-3, with 14 bases that match TRBD2. The J segment lost 4 bases and the V segment lost 3 bases, leaving 4 bases of the junction unmatched. Germline V gene sequence: CDR1 SGHKS, CDR2 YYEKEE (reference sequence). The CDR3 is made up of 16 amino acids. CDR3 sequence: CASSWGLAGVPDTQYF. The CDR3, as DNA: TGTGCCAGCAGCTGGGGACTAGCGGGAGTTCCAGATACGCAGTATTTT.

As for this clonotype: A read error is possible here, since a much larger clone lies one base away. J is TRBJ2-5 and V is TRBV29-1, with 7 bases matching TRBD2. Losses at the gene ends were 6 bases for V and 5 bases for J; bases not matched to a gene: 6. The CDR3 consists of 12 residues. CDR1 and CDR2 (germline): SQVTM, ANQGSEA. This chain's CDR3 is CSVSAGRETQYF. The CDR3 nucleotides are TGCAGCGTCTCAGCGGGAAGGGAGACCCAGTACTTC.

This clonotype was counted ten times or more. This sequence joins TRBV27 and TRBJ2-1; D is perhaps TRBD2 (6 bases). V was shortened by 5 bases and J by 9 bases, with 17 bases between the two germline ends. CDR3 length: 14 residues. Germline V gene sequence: CDR1 MNHEY, CDR2 SMNVEV (reference sequence). The CDR3 spells CASSPQTGGVEQFF. The CDR3 region has the DNA TGTGCCAGCAGTCCACAAACTGGCGGGGTTGAGCAGTTCTTC.

Here the CDR3 DNA reads TGCAGTGCTAGAGATGGCGGGACTCAAGCCTACGAGCAGTACTTC. Amino acid sequence: CSARDGGTQAYEQYF. The chain uses TRBV20-1 and TRBJ2-7; a weak D match, TRBD2 (6 bases). CDR1 is DFQATT, CDR2 SNEGSKA, per germline (reference sequence). The ends were cut back, 0 bases at V and 2 bases at J, with 14 bases in the middle. The CDR3 is 15 amino acids.

About this clonotype: A much larger clone lies a single base off, so this may be a read error. CDR3 amino acids: CASSLGNENTGELFF. As DNA, the CDR3 is TGTGCCAGCAGTTTAGGGAATGAGAACACCGGGGAGCTGTTTTTT. V is TRBV28 and J is TRBJ2-2; no clear D gene. Deletions cut 2 bases from V and 1 base from J, with 8 bases between. Germline CDR1 MDHEN, CDR2 SYDVKM. This CDR3 is 15 amino acids long.

This clonotype showed up just a few times. The rearrangement links TRBV4-3 to TRBJ2-5, with 9 bases aligning to TRBD1. Germline V gives CDR1 LGHNA, CDR2 YSLEER. The CDR3 has 12 amino acids. The V segment lost 4 bases and the J segment 7 bases; nucleotides outside the gene matches: 1. CDR3 DNA sequence: TGCGCCAGCAGCCGGGACAGGGCGACCCAGTACTTC. Residues: CASSRDRATQYF.

This clonotype has ten or more counts. The gene calls are TRBV18 and TRBJ2-1; tentative D call: TRBD1 (5 bases). CDR3 length: 15 residues. Germline V gene sequence: CDR1 KGHSH, CDR2 LQKENI. Trimming removed 5 bases at V and 6 bases at J, with 17 bases between. CDR3 amino acids: CASSYFIRGSNEQFF. The CDR3 DNA sequence: TGTGCCAGCTCATACTTCATAAGGGGTTCCAATGAGCAGTTCTTC.

This clonotype has ten or more counts. The V call is TRBV4-3, the J call TRBJ2-3; TRBD2 agrees at 11 bases. CDR3 length equals 17 residues. Germline-derived CDR1 and CDR2 are LGHNA and YSLEER. V lost 4 bases, J lost 3 bases, and 9 bases stayed unmatched. The DNA of the CDR3 is TGCGCCAGCAGCCGGCTAGCGGGAGGAAGAGGGACAGATACGCAGTATTTT. This translates into CASSRLAGGRGTDTQYF.

This clonotype was found a few times. The chain links TRBV27 to TRBJ2-2, with TRBD2 identical over 12 bases. V dropped 6 bases and J dropped 4; count of bases not matched to a gene: 18. The germline V gene encodes CDR1 MNHEY and CDR2 SMNVEV (reference sequence). The CDR3 runs 20 residues. CDR3 DNA sequence: TGTGCCAGCAGCCTAAGAGGGGGGACTAGCGGGCCTCGTAGCACCGGGGAGCTGTTTTTT. Translation: CASSLRGGTSGPRSTGELFF.

The V gene is TRBV12-3 or TRBV12-4, the J gene TRBJ2-1; unclear D gene. V lost 5 bases to trimming and J lost 5 bases, with 10 bases between them. The CDR3 sequence is 13 residues long. The CDR3 loop is CASSPHSHNEQFF. As DNA, the CDR3 is TGTGCCAGCAGTCCGCACAGCCACAATGAGCAGTTCTTC.

This clonotype was seen ten or more times. The chain joins TRBV30 to TRBJ1-5; D uncertain. CDR1 and CDR2 from the germline V gene are GTSNPN and SVGIG (reference sequence). The CDR3 covers 15 residues. The V gene lost 0 bases and the J gene lost 0 bases, with 9 bases spanning the gap. The CDR3 bases are TGTGCCTGGAGTGTAAAGTTATATAGCAATCAGCCCCAGCATTTT. Protein: CAWSVKLYSNQPQHF.

This clonotype was seen more than once but under ten times. This chain joins TRBV5-6 and TRBJ2-1; the D gene could be TRBD1 or TRBD2 (5 bases each). CDR3 length: 15 amino acids. Trimming left V 4 bases short and J 5 bases short, with 16 bases between. Germline V gene lookup returns CDR1 SGHDT and CDR2 YYEEEE. The CDR3 is CASSLGVVDDNEQFF. DNA for the CDR3: TGTGCCAGCAGCCTGGGGGTAGTGGACGACAATGAGCAGTTCTTC.